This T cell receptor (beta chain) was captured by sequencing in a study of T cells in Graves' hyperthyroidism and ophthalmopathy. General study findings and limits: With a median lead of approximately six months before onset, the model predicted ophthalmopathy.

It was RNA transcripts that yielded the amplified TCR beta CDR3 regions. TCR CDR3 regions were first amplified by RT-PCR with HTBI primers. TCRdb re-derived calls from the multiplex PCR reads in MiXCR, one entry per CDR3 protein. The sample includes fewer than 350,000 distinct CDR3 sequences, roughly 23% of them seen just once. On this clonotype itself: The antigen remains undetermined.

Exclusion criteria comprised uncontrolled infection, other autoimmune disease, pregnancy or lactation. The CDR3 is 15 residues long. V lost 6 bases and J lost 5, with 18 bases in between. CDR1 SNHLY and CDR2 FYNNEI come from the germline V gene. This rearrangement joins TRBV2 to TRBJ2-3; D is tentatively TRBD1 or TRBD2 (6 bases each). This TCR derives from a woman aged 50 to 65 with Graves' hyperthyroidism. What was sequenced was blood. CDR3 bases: TGTGCCAGCAGCTTTCGGTCGGGGGCCGGAGATACGCAGTATTTT. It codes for CASSFRSGAGDTQYF.